This T cell receptor beta chain is from a study of blood T cells in healthy people across ages. Study details: Using template switching, researchers captured about one barcoded beta molecule for each two T cells.

Note on this clonotype: The antigen remains undetermined.

In terms of origin and age, donors were healthy Caucasian individuals from Russia aged 6 to 90. The germline V gene encodes CDR1 MNHEY and CDR2 SVGAGI. V lost 0 bases, J lost 3 bases, and 3 bases stayed unmatched. The CDR3 contains 16 residues. A J-beta primer mix and a sample-barcoded 5' primer were used in a second PCR of roughly 6 to 11 cycles. TCRdb passed the 5' RACE reads through MiXCR, listing each CDR3 protein once. The sample yields 1.5 million to 1.8 million distinct CDR3 sequences, approximately 42% seen once. Study-level findings and limits: A roughly linear fall in TCR beta diversity per million T cells was seen with increasing age.

The material sequenced was blood. The gene calls are TRBV6-5 and TRBJ2-1; 9 bases are shared with TRBD2. The receptor's source is a woman between 18 and 29 years old in good health. CDR3 sequence reads: CASSYSAGGYYNEQFF. The DNA for the CDR3 is TGTGCCAGCAGTTACTCTGCGGGGGGGTACTACAATGAGCAGTTCTTC.